The 29 T cell receptor beta chains in this list originate from one sample, sequenced in a study of T-cell memory formation after mild COVID-19. TCRdb passed the 5' RACE reads through MiXCR, listing each CDR3 protein once. The data hold 210,000 or so distinct CDR3 sequences, with about 18% observed a single time. The sample taken for sequencing was PBMCs or a T cell subset sorted from them (not recorded which). These receptors were taken from an adult woman who had mild COVID-19 (a few samples of this study predate the infection). Cell type and time point are not known.

This chain links TRBV5-1 with TRBJ2-2; D gene ambiguous. CDR3 length: 14 residues. Germline V lookup: CDR1 SGHRS, CDR2 YFSETQ. Trimming shortened V by 1 base and J by 1 base, and 5 bases separated the two germline ends. CDR3 amino acids: CASSLLQNTGELFF. The CDR3 coding sequence is TGCGCCAGCAGCTTGCTCCAGAACACCGGGGAGCTGTTTTTT.

This chain links TRBV7-2 with TRBJ2-5; 7 bases map to TRBD2. The CDR3 has 13 residues. The J segment lost 5 bases and the V segment lost 5 bases, leaving 5 bases of the junction unmatched. Germline V lookup: CDR1 SGHTA, CDR2 FQGNSA. The chain's CDR3 is CASSSGTLETQYF. The CDR3 DNA reads as TGTGCCAGCAGCAGCGGGACTCTGGAGACCCAGTACTTC.

This clonotype appeared a few times. The chain joins TRBV12-3 or TRBV12-4 to TRBJ2-5, with D maybe TRBD2 (6 bases). This CDR3 region has 14 residues. Trimming removed 7 bases from V and 7 bases from J, with 19 bases in between. The CDR3 region has the DNA TGTGCCAGCACCCCTGGGACTTTTGAGGCGACCCAGTACTTC. Its protein product is CASTPGTFEATQYF.

This clonotype was counted ten times or more. The CDR3, as DNA: TGCGCCAGCAGCCAAGATCGGTGGGTGGGGACCCAGTACTTC. Its protein product is CASSQDRWVGTQYF. The rearrangement joins TRBV4-3 to TRBJ2-5, with unresolved D. This CDR3 spans 14 amino acids. Germline CDR1 and CDR2: LGHNA and YSLEER. V lost 0 bases to trimming and J lost 7 bases, with 12 bases between them.

This clonotype came up a few times. The chain carries TRBV30 and TRBJ1-2; 8 bases match TRBD1. The CDR3 consists of 12 residues. The germline CDR1 and CDR2 sequences are GTSNPN and SVGIG (reference sequence). The V segment lost 6 bases and the J segment 4 bases; nucleotides outside the gene matches: 4. Written as DNA, the CDR3 is TGTGCCTGTAGGACAGGGTCCTATGGCTACACCTTC. Amino acid sequence: CACRTGSYGYTF.

The chain recombines TRBV4-1 with TRBJ2-1, with D hard to call. The V end was cut by 6 bases, the J end by 4 bases, with 13 bases between. Germline V gene lookup returns CDR1 MGHRA and CDR2 YSYEKL. The CDR3 extends over 14 amino acids. Written as DNA, the CDR3 is TGCGCCAGCAGTCTCGGACCGTCTTACAATGAGCAGTTCTTC. This translates into CASSLGPSYNEQFF.

This clonotype was seen ten or more times. The chain uses TRBV7-9 and TRBJ1-5, with D hard to call. V was cut by 2 bases and J by 4 bases, with 6 bases left in between. Germline lookup yields CDR1 SEHNR and CDR2 FQNEAQ (reference sequence). This CDR3 comprises 13 residues. The CDR3 region has the DNA TGTGCCAGCAGCTTACAAGGAAATCAGCCCCAGCATTTT. Translation gives CASSLQGNQPQHF.

The J gene is TRBJ1-5, the V gene TRBV7-9, with 7 bases lining up with TRBD1. CDR3 length: 15 amino acids. V lost 1 base and J lost 4; bases outside the gene matches: 4. CDR1 and CDR2 from the germline V gene are SEHNR and FQNEAQ (reference sequence). CDR3 sequence reads: CASSLGGTVNQPQHF. CDR3 nucleotides: TGTGCCAGCAGCTTAGGGGGGACAGTTAATCAGCCCCAGCATTTT.

This clonotype appeared a few times. The V and J genes are TRBV12-3 or TRBV12-4 and TRBJ1-4; TRBD1 might be the D (6 bases). This CDR3 spans 14 amino acids. V lost 6 bases to trimming and J lost 7 bases, with 15 bases between them. The CDR3 reads CASSSVDRGEKLFF. The CDR3 DNA reads as TGTGCCAGCAGCTCGGTGGACAGAGGTGAAAAACTGTTTTTT.

This sequence joins TRBV20-1 and TRBJ2-1; 9 bases fit TRBD2. Germline trimming cut 3 bases from V and 0 bases from J; bases unmatched to any gene: 9. Germline V gene data show CDR1 as DFQATT and CDR2 as SNEGSKA (reference sequence). This CDR3 has 17 amino acids. Here the CDR3 reads CSASLAGYLFSYNEQFF. CDR3 DNA: TGCAGTGCTAGTCTAGCGGGATACCTCTTCTCCTACAATGAGCAGTTCTTC.

A few counts support this clonotype. The rearrangement joins TRBV20-1 to TRBJ2-7; D remains unclear. CDR3 length equals 13 residues. V lost 3 bases and J lost 7, with 16 bases in between. Germline-derived CDR1 and CDR2 are DFQATT and SNEGSKA (reference sequence). The DNA for the CDR3 is TGCAGTGCTAGGGACCAGCCTCCAGGAGAGCAGTACTTC. The encoded protein is CSARDQPPGEQYF.

This clonotype showed up just a few times. V is TRBV20-1 and J is TRBJ2-7; D may correspond to TRBD1 or TRBD2 (5 bases each). Trimming took 5 bases from V and 5 from J, leaving 22 bases between them. The CDR3 covers 15 residues. Germline V gene lookup returns CDR1 DFQATT and CDR2 SNEGSKA (reference sequence). The CDR3 DNA reads TGCAGTGCTGAGAAAGTAGGGACCGACAGCCACGAGCAGTACTTC. Translated, it gives CSAEKVGTDSHEQYF.

This clonotype was observed many times. V and J are TRBV30 and TRBJ1-5; no reliable D call. Deletions cut 4 bases from V and 2 bases from J, with 12 bases between. Germline CDR1 is GTSNPN and CDR2 is SVGIG (reference sequence). The CDR3 contains 14 residues. CDR3 residues: CAWNKGGGNQPQHF. The CDR3 DNA reads TGTGCCTGGAACAAGGGCGGGGGCAATCAGCCCCAGCATTTT.

Only a few counts were recorded for this clonotype. The gene calls are TRBV9 and TRBJ2-5; 7 bases match TRBD1. Looked up from germline, CDR1 is SGDLS and CDR2 is YYNGEE. This CDR3 has 16 amino acids. V was pared by 4 bases and J by 2 bases, with 11 bases of the junction left unmatched. The DNA of the CDR3 is TGTGCCAGCAGCCTACGACCTGACAGGGAACAAGAGACCCAGTACTTC. Protein sequence: CASSLRPDREQETQYF.

Note on this clonotype: A read error may be the cause here, since a much bigger clone is one base away. The chain couples TRBV20-1 to TRBJ1-1; the D is unclear. V was shortened by 4 bases and J by 1 base, with 13 bases between the two germline ends. The CDR3 totals 14 residues. Per the germline V gene, CDR1 is DFQATT and CDR2 is SNEGSKA (reference sequence). The CDR3 loop is CSATNPTWNTEAFF. For the CDR3, the DNA is TGCAGTGCTACGAACCCCACATGGAACACTGAAGCTTTCTTT.

This clonotype has a handful of counts. Mismatch with germline at one junction end may stem from a read error. The chain has TRBV14 and TRBJ2-5; D not resolved. From germline, CDR1 is SGHDN and CDR2 FVKESK. There are 13 residues in the CDR3. The CDR3 sequence: CASSQDGRIGPNF. Here the CDR3 DNA reads TGTGCCAGCAGCCAAGATGGACGGATTGGCCCGAACTTC.

The J gene is TRBJ2-4, the V gene TRBV12-3 or TRBV12-4, with 13 bases matching TRBD2. The CDR3 is made up of 18 amino acids. Losses at the gene ends were 2 bases for V and 8 bases for J; bases not matched to a gene: 12. As DNA, the CDR3 is TGTGCCAGCAGTTTATCAAAACTAGCGGGGGGGCCTAGGGACATTCAGTACTTC. Encoded protein: CASSLSKLAGGPRDIQYF.

Only a few counts were recorded for this clonotype. V gene TRBV2 combines with J gene TRBJ2-5; 8 nucleotides line up with TRBD1. Germline CDR1 is SNHLY and CDR2 is FYNNEI. V trimming: 6 bases; J trimming: 3 bases; junction bases outside the gene matches: 9. The CDR3 spans 15 residues. CDR3 DNA sequence: TGTGCCAGCAGGCGGGACAGGCTCCGAGAAGAGACCCAGTACTTC. It is translated as CASRRDRLREETQYF.

This clonotype appeared a few times. The chain carries TRBV6-6 and TRBJ1-1; 12 bases line up with TRBD1. This CDR3 spans 17 amino acids. Germline values: CDR1 MNHNY, CDR2 SVGAGI (reference sequence). J lost 4 bases, V lost 4 bases, and 10 bases had no gene match. CDR3 sequence reads: CASSFGTGGALGTEAFF. The CDR3 bases are TGTGCCAGCAGTTTTGGGACAGGGGGCGCTTTGGGCACTGAAGCTTTCTTT.

This clonotype has more than one count but fewer than ten. The chain joins TRBV20-1 to TRBJ2-7; D remains ambiguous. The CDR3 covers 11 residues. V was clipped by 3 bases and J by 5 bases, with 8 bases between them. Germline loops: CDR1 DFQATT, CDR2 SNEGSKA (reference sequence). Written as DNA, the CDR3 is TGCAGTGCTAGTTTGAGGAACGAGCAGTACTTC. Its protein product is CSASLRNEQYF.

This clonotype was seen more than once but under ten times. The chain uses TRBV2 and TRBJ1-5; D not resolved. V lost 4 bases and J lost 4, with 8 bases in between. The CDR3 sequence is 13 residues long. The germline gives CDR1 SNHLY, CDR2 FYNNEI. CDR3 region: CASSVELNQPQHF. In DNA form, the CDR3 reads TGTGCCAGCAGTGTGGAGTTAAATCAGCCCCAGCATTTT.

This clonotype showed up many times. This chain connects TRBV11-2 to TRBJ2-1; TRBD2 agrees at 13 bases. With 5 bases clipped from V and 12 bases from J, the junction kept 4 bases outside the gene matches. Germline V CDR1 and CDR2: SGHAT, FQNNGV. The CDR3 spans 13 residues. The CDR3 reads CASSLGTSGMQFF. For the CDR3, the DNA is TGTGCCAGCAGCCTCGGGACTAGCGGGATGCAGTTCTTC.

This clonotype was observed a few times. The gene calls are TRBV7-2 and TRBJ2-7, with a possible D match to TRBD2 (5 bases). The CDR3 is made up of 14 amino acids. Trimming took 1 base from V and 2 from J, leaving 9 bases between them. Germline V gene lookup returns CDR1 SGHTA and CDR2 FQGNSA. The CDR3 sequence: CASSLVSGPYEQYF. The DNA for the CDR3 is TGTGCCAGCAGCTTAGTGAGCGGTCCCTACGAGCAGTACTTC.

This clonotype appeared a few times. Germline and junction disagree at one end, which may indicate a read error. The chain couples TRBV14 to TRBJ1-2; unclear D gene. The CDR3 extends over 13 amino acids. From germline, CDR1 is SGHDN and CDR2 FVKESK. In DNA form, the CDR3 reads TGTGCCAGCAGCCAATTCGGTGAGACGTCAGGCCTCTTC. Translation: CASSQFGETSGLF.

This clonotype has more than one count but fewer than ten. The J gene is TRBJ2-3, the V gene TRBV20-1, with D tentatively TRBD1 (6 bases). The V end was cut by 3 bases, the J end by 0 bases, with 10 bases between. The CDR3 is 14 residues long. Germline lookup yields CDR1 DFQATT and CDR2 SNEGSKA (reference sequence). In DNA, the CDR3 is TGCAGTGCTAGCAGGGGAGCTAGCACAGATACGCAGTATTTT. This codes for CSASRGASTDTQYF.

The CDR3 region has the DNA TGCAGTGCCAAACGACAGGGACGGTCTGGAAACACCATATATTTT. It yields the protein CSAKRQGRSGNTIYF. V is TRBV20-1 and J is TRBJ1-3; 7 bases are shared with TRBD1. In germline, CDR1 is DFQATT, CDR2 SNEGSKA (reference sequence). CDR3 length: 15 amino acids. V lost 6 bases and J lost 1; bases outside the gene matches: 9.

This clonotype qualifies as medium-sized. The chain couples TRBV5-4 to TRBJ2-6; TRBD1 is a possible D gene (6 bases). Germline assignment: CDR1 SGHNT and CDR2 YYREEE (reference sequence). The CDR3 is made up of 17 amino acids. The V and J ends lost 4 bases and 0 bases respectively, with 14 bases between them. CDR3 region: CASSTLTGPSGANVLTF. The CDR3, as DNA: TGTGCCAGCAGCACCCTGACAGGCCCCTCTGGGGCCAACGTCCTGACTTTC.

This clonotype was counted many times. The chain employs TRBV2 and TRBJ2-2; 9 positions match TRBD2. CDR3 size: 15 residues. The trim removed 6 bases at V and 9 bases at J, leaving 11 bases unmatched. Germline CDR1 SNHLY, CDR2 FYNNEI. The CDR3 is CASRGSGGPSRELFF. As DNA, the CDR3 is TGTGCCAGCAGGGGAAGCGGGGGGCCCTCCCGGGAGCTGTTTTTT.

This clonotype appeared a few times. The chain joins TRBV7-9 to TRBJ2-3; 12 bases are shared with TRBD2. The V segment lost 6 bases and the J segment 2 bases; nucleotides outside the gene matches: 6. Germline V gene sequence: CDR1 SEHNR, CDR2 FQNEAQ (reference sequence). This CDR3 is 16 amino acids long. The CDR3 nucleotides are TGTGCCAGCAGGCCAGGACTAGCGGGGATCACAGATACGCAGTATTTT. Its protein product is CASRPGLAGITDTQYF.